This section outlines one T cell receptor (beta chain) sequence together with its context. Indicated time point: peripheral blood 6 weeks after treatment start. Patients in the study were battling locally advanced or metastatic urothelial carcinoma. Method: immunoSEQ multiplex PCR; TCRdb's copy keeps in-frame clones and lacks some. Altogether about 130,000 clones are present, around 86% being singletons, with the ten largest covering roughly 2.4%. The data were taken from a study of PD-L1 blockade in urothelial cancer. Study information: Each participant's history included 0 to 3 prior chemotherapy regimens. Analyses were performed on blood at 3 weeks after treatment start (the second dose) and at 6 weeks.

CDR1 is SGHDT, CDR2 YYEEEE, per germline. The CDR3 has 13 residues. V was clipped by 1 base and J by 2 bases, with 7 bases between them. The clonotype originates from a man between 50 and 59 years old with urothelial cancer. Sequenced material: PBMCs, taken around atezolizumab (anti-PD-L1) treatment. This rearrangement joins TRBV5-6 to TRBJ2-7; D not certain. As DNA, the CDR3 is TGTGCCAGCAGCTTGATGTCTACCTACGAGCAGTACTTC. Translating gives CASSLMSTYEQYF.